This T cell receptor (beta chain) comes out of a study of cytotoxic CD8 clonotypes in ibrutinib-treated CLL. Data came from immunoSEQ multiplex PCR; TCRdb stores just in-frame clones and leaves some out. The data contain about 130,000 clones, approximately 80% of them singletons. Libraries of TCR beta were made from roughly 1.8 micrograms of genomic DNA that came from cryopreserved PBMCs. The trim removed 0 bases at V and 5 bases at J, leaving 13 bases unmatched. Germline V gives CDR1 KGHSH, CDR2 LQKENI. The CDR3 sequence is 18 residues long. J is TRBJ2-7 and V is TRBV18; 10 bases map to TRBD2. The source was PBMCs, collected after 12 months of ibrutinib treatment. This TCR was sampled from a human donor with chronic lymphocytic leukemia. CDR3 sequence (DNA): TGTGCCAGCTCACCACCGTCCAGCGGGAGGGCCCGAGACGACGAGCAGTACTTC. Translated: CASSPPSSGRARDDEQYF.